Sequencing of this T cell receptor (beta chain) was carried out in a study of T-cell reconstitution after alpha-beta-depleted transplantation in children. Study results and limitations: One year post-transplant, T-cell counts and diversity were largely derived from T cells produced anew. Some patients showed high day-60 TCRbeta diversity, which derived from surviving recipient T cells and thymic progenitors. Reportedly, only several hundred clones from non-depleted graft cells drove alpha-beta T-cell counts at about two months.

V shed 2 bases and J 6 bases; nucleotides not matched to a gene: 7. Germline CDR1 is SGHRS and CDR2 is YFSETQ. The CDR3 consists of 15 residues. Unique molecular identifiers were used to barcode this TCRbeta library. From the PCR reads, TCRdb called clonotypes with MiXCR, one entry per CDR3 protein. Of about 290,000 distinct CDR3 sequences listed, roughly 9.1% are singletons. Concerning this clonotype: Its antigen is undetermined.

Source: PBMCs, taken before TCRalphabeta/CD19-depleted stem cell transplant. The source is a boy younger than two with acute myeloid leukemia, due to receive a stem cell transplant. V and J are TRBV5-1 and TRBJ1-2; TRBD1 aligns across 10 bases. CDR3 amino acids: CASSFDGTGADGYTF. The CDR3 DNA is TGCGCCAGCAGCTTCGACGGGACAGGGGCCGATGGCTACACCTTC.